This T cell receptor beta chain was sequenced for a study of OX40 agonist ivuxolimab in advanced cancers. Across the study: Every 2 weeks, ivuxolimab was infused into the patients intravenously at between 0.01 and 10 mg/kg. Dose-escalation patients' cancers were hepatocellular carcinoma, melanoma, renal cell or head and neck cancer.

A word on this clone: Its target is not known.

General study findings and limits: At 0.1 to 3.0 mg/kg and by week 6, clonal expansion occurred in CD4+ and CD8+ blood T cells.

The repertoire was sequenced with immunoSEQ multiplex PCR; TCRdb's copy has only in-frame clones and lacks some. The repertoire holds some 60,000 clones, with about 90% as singletons. Germline CDR1 is MNHNS and CDR2 is SASEGT. The CDR3 has 15 amino acids. Deletions cut 4 bases from V and 7 bases from J, with 14 bases between. Sequenced here: CD4+ or CD8+ T cells sorted from blood, sampled in a trial of the OX40 agonist ivuxolimab. The TCR sequence derives from an adult with an advanced solid tumor such as melanoma, head and neck, liver or kidney cancer. The chain couples TRBV6-1 to TRBJ1-6; D remains unclear. CDR3 nucleotides: TGTGCCAGCAGTGCCGGCTCCTCCGGAAATTCACCCCTCCACTTT. Amino acids: CASSAGSSGNSPLHF.